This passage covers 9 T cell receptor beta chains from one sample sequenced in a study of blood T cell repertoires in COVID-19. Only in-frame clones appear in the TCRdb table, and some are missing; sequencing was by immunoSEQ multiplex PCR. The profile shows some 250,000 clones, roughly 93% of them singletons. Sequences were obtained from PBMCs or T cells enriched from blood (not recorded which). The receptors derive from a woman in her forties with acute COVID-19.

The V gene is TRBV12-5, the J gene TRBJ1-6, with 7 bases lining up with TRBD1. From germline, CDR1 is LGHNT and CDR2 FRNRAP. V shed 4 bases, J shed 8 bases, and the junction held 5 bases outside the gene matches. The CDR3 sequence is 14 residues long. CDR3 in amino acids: CASGSDRVYSPLHF. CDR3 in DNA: TGTGCTAGTGGTTCCGACAGGGTGTATTCACCCCTCCACTTT.

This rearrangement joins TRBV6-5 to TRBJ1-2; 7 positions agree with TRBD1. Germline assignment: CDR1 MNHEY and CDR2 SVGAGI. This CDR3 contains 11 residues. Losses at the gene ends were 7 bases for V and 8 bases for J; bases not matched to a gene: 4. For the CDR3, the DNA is TGTGCCAGCACCGACAGGGCCGGCTACACCTTC. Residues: CASTDRAGYTF.

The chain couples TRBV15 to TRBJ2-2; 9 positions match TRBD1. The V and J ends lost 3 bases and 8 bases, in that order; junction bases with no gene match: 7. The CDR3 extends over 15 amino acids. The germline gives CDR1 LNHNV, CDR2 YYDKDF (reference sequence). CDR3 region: CATSSETGGMGELFF. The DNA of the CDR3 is TGTGCCACCAGCAGCGAAACAGGGGGCATGGGGGAGCTGTTTTTT.

The DNA for the CDR3 is TGTGCCAGCAGTCCGGGACAGGGGTCCGAGCAGTTCTTC. Protein sequence: CASSPGQGSEQFF. This chain uses TRBV6-5 with TRBJ2-1; 10 nucleotides line up with TRBD1. The length of the CDR3 is 13 residues. V was pared by 5 bases and J by 10 bases, with 5 bases of the junction left unmatched. Germline CDR1 MNHEY, CDR2 SVGAGI.

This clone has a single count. The CDR3: CASPGQGLRDNEKLFF. Here the CDR3 DNA reads TGTGCCAGCCCGGGACAGGGCCTTCGGGATAATGAAAAACTGTTTTTT. The J gene is TRBJ1-4, the V gene TRBV6-4; TRBD1 matches 9 bases. V gave up 8 bases and J gave up 4 bases; unmatched junction bases: 11. Germline loops: CDR1 MRHNA, CDR2 SNTAGT. This CDR3 is built from 16 residues.

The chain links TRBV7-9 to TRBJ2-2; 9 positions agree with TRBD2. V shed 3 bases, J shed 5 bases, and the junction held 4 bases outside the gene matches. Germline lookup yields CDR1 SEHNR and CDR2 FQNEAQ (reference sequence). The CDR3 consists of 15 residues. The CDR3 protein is CASSLAGLATGELFF. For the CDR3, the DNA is TGTGCCAGCAGCTTGGCGGGACTAGCTACCGGGGAGCTGTTTTTT.

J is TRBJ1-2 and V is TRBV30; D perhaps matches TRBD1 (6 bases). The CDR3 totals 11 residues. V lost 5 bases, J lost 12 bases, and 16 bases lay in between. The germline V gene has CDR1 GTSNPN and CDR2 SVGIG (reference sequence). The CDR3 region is CAWAERGYHTF. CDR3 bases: TGTGCCTGGGCCGAAAGGGGGTATCACACCTTC.

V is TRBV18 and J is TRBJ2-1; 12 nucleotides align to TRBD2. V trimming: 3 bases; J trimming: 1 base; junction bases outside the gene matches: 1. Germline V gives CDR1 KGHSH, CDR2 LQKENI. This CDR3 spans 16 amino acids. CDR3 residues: CASSPLAGGSYNEQFF. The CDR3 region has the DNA TGTGCCAGCTCACCTCTAGCGGGAGGGTCCTACAATGAGCAGTTCTTC.

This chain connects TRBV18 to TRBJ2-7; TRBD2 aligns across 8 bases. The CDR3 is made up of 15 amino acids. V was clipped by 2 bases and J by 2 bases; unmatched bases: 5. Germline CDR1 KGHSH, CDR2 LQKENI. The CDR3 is CASSPAGTSPYEQYF. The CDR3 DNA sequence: TGTGCCAGCTCACCAGCCGGGACTAGTCCCTACGAGCAGTACTTC.